This TCR beta chain derives from a study of blood T cell repertoires in COVID-19. Study-level background: Acute-phase and convalescent COVID-19 samples originated in the United States, Italy and Spain. PBMCs, B-cell-depleted T cells, or T cells were the source of the cDNA or gDNA that made up the material.

Per germline, CDR1 MGHDK and CDR2 SYGVNS. CDR3 length: 15 amino acids. V was trimmed by 1 base and J by 0 bases, leaving 9 bases between them. In the original processing: Amplifying reference gene primers gave estimates of nucleated cell counts. Some clones are missing from TCRdb's copy, which holds only in-frame ones; the method was immunoSEQ multiplex PCR. V and J calls and clone size come straight from that table; D and trimming were deduced from the DNA. The sample includes almost 200,000 clones, 86% of them seen just once. The gene calls are TRBV25-1 and TRBJ1-1; no clear D gene. The clonotype originates from a woman in her sixties or seventies with acute or convalescent COVID-19. Sequenced material: peripheral blood. The CDR3 region has the DNA TGTGCCAGCAGTGAATCCCGATACATGAACACTGAAGCTTTCTTT. Translated: CASSESRYMNTEAFF.